Shown below are 24 T cell receptor beta chains from a single sample sequenced in a study of OX40 agonist ivuxolimab in advanced cancers. Profiling relied on immunoSEQ multiplex PCR, and the TCRdb table lists in-frame clones only, not all of them. The sample holds tens of thousands of clones, 91% seen once. This sample comprised CD4+ or CD8+ T cells sorted from blood, obtained in a trial of the OX40 agonist ivuxolimab. The origin of the receptors is an adult with an advanced solid tumor such as melanoma, head and neck, liver or kidney cancer.

The rearrangement links TRBV15 to TRBJ2-7, with 14 bases matching TRBD2. The CDR3 is 15 amino acids. V dropped 5 bases and J dropped 5; count of bases not matched to a gene: 5. Germline values: CDR1 LNHNV, CDR2 YYDKDF (reference sequence). The CDR3: CATSPGLAGGDEQYF. The CDR3 DNA follows: TGTGCCACCAGCCCCGGACTAGCGGGAGGAGACGAGCAGTACTTC.

The chain is built from TRBV29-1 and TRBJ2-5; 13 bases match TRBD2. CDR3 size: 16 residues. The J segment lost 5 bases and the V segment lost 1 base, leaving 7 bases of the junction unmatched. Germline V gene lookup returns CDR1 SQVTM and CDR2 ANQGSEA. This CDR3 reads CSVEGGLAGPLETQYF. The DNA for the CDR3 is TGCAGCGTTGAAGGGGGACTAGCGGGGCCCCTGGAGACCCAGTACTTC.

The chain carries TRBV19 and TRBJ2-1, with 7 bases matching TRBD2. Germline-derived CDR1 and CDR2 are LNHDA and SQIVND (reference sequence). The CDR3 totals 14 residues. The V segment lost 9 bases and the J segment 6 bases; nucleotides outside the gene matches: 11. CDR3 sequence (DNA): TGTGCCAGCAAACAAGGGGAGGGAGTCAATGAGCAGTTCTTC. Encoded protein: CASKQGEGVNEQFF.

The V call is TRBV7-9, the J call TRBJ2-5, with no clear D. V lost 5 bases, J lost 1 base, and 8 bases lay in between. This CDR3 has 13 residues. The germline V gene has CDR1 SEHNR and CDR2 FQNEAQ (reference sequence). In DNA, the CDR3 is TGTGCCAGCAGCGCGACGGTCCAAGAGACCCAGTACTTC. Residues: CASSATVQETQYF.

This clone rates as medium-sized. The V and J genes are TRBV6-5 and TRBJ1-5; 7 bases match TRBD1. This CDR3 has 15 residues. Trimming removed 6 bases from V and 0 bases from J; junction bases left unmatched: 5. Germline V gene sequence: CDR1 MNHEY, CDR2 SVGAGI. CDR3 amino acids: CASRTTGSSNQPQHF. CDR3 sequence (DNA): TGTGCCAGCAGGACGACAGGGAGTAGCAATCAGCCCCAGCATTTT.

CDR3 DNA: TGTGCCAGTTCCATCGGGACAGGGGGCTTGTACGAGCAGTACTTC. This sequence encodes CASSIGTGGLYEQYF. The J gene is TRBJ2-7, the V gene TRBV19, with TRBD1 matching 12 bases. Looked up from germline, CDR1 is LNHDA and CDR2 is SQIVND (reference sequence). The CDR3 length is 15 residues. Trimming removed 8 bases from V and 4 bases from J; junction bases left unmatched: 9.

This chain uses TRBV4-3 with TRBJ1-2, with 8 bases lining up with TRBD1. The CDR3 is made up of 13 amino acids. The V gene end was trimmed by 4 bases and the J gene end by 5 bases; junction bases not matched to a gene: 3. Germline CDR1 reads LGHNA; CDR2 reads YSLEER. CDR3 in amino acids: CASSRDRRYGYTF. The CDR3 bases are TGCGCCAGCAGCCGGGACAGGCGGTATGGCTACACCTTC.

The V and J genes are TRBV10-2 and TRBJ2-7; unclear D gene. V was trimmed by 1 base and J by 2 bases, leaving 15 bases between them. The CDR3 has 16 residues. CDR1 and CDR2 from the germline V gene are WSHSY and SAAADI. CDR3 sequence reads: CASSEFGSAPTYEQYF. The CDR3, as DNA: TGCGCCAGCAGTGAGTTTGGCTCAGCCCCTACCTACGAGCAGTACTTC.

V is TRBV7-2 and J is TRBJ1-4; 7 nucleotides agree with TRBD1. The CDR3 has 15 residues. With 4 bases clipped from V and 3 bases from J, the junction kept 5 bases outside the gene matches. Germline lookup yields CDR1 SGHTA and CDR2 FQGNSA. The CDR3 DNA sequence: TGTGCCAGCAGCTCAGACAGGGAGCCTAATGAAAAACTGTTTTTT. It encodes CASSSDREPNEKLFF.

The J gene is TRBJ2-5, the V gene TRBV27, with 8 bases aligning to TRBD1. Trimming removed 5 bases from V and 5 bases from J; junction bases left unmatched: 13. The germline V gene has CDR1 MNHEY and CDR2 SMNVEV (reference sequence). This CDR3 has 16 residues. The CDR3 nucleotides read TGTGCCAGCAGTCCACGACAGGGGCCCAACCCGGAGACCCAGTACTTC. Translated, it gives CASSPRQGPNPETQYF.

This chain links TRBV7-9 with TRBJ2-7, with D tentatively TRBD1 (5 bases). Trimming removed 5 bases at V and 7 bases at J, with 15 bases between. The CDR3 loop spans 13 amino acids. Per germline, CDR1 SEHNR and CDR2 FQNEAQ (reference sequence). As DNA, the CDR3 is TGTGCCAGCAGCACCCAGGGCCCCCGAGAGCAGTACTTC. It translates to CASSTQGPREQYF.

The CDR3 spells CASSSGGTSGYEQYF. CDR3 DNA sequence: TGTGCCAGTAGTAGCGGGGGTACTTCCGGCTACGAGCAGTACTTC. V gene TRBV19 combines with J gene TRBJ2-7, with 7 nucleotides matching TRBD2. Germline V gives CDR1 LNHDA, CDR2 SQIVND (reference sequence). J gave up 3 bases and V 4 bases, and 9 bases lay outside the gene matches. The CDR3 consists of 15 residues.

This chain uses TRBV27 with TRBJ2-1; 8 positions agree with TRBD2. V lost 6 bases, J lost 6 bases, and 10 bases stayed unmatched. Per germline, CDR1 MNHEY and CDR2 SMNVEV (reference sequence). This CDR3 is built from 15 residues. CDR3 DNA sequence: TGTGCCAGCAGACTCACGGGAGGGCCTAGCAATGAGCAGTTCTTC. Protein: CASRLTGGPSNEQFF.

This chain connects TRBV4-3 to TRBJ1-4; the D gene is possibly TRBD1 (5 bases). Per germline, CDR1 LGHNA and CDR2 YSLEER. The V end lost 2 bases, the J end lost 5 bases, and 12 bases lay between the germline ends. The CDR3 sequence is 15 residues long. DNA for the CDR3: TGCGCCAGCAGCCAATGGCGAGGGGCAAATGAAAAACTGTTTTTT. This translates into CASSQWRGANEKLFF.

This rearrangement joins TRBV7-9 to TRBJ2-1; possible D gene TRBD2, 6 bases. Trimming pared 0 bases from V and 9 bases from J, leaving 18 bases between. Germline CDR1 and CDR2: SEHNR and FQNEAQ (reference sequence). The CDR3 is made up of 16 amino acids. CDR3 region: CASSLAPSSGEGEQFF. DNA for the CDR3: TGTGCCAGCAGCTTAGCCCCTTCCTCGGGGGAAGGTGAGCAGTTCTTC.

V usage is TRBV4-2 and J usage is TRBJ1-3; D is unclear. Per germline, CDR1 LGHNA and CDR2 YNFKEQ. Trimming shortened V by 0 bases and J by 0 bases, and 12 bases separated the two germline ends. This CDR3 spans 17 amino acids. The CDR3 region is CASSQDFTLGSGNTIYF. As DNA, the CDR3 is TGTGCCAGCAGCCAAGATTTCACTCTGGGCTCTGGAAACACCATATATTTT.

The gene calls are TRBV20-1 and TRBJ2-7; D is unresolved. V lost 4 bases and J 7 bases, leaving 8 bases between the germline ends. Germline V lookup: CDR1 DFQATT, CDR2 SNEGSKA (reference sequence). The CDR3 is made up of 10 amino acids. CDR3 amino acids: CSANGNEQYF. DNA of the CDR3: TGCAGTGCTAATGGGAATGAGCAGTACTTC.

V usage is TRBV11-1 and J usage is TRBJ2-7, with 11 bases aligning to TRBD2. Trimming cost V 9 bases and J 1 base; bases outside gene matches: 14. The CDR3 covers 17 residues. Germline V gives CDR1 SGHAT, CDR2 FQDESV (reference sequence). The CDR3 sequence is CARVPSGRSYLSYEQYF. The CDR3 DNA reads as TGTGCCAGGGTCCCTAGCGGGAGGTCATATTTATCCTACGAGCAGTACTTC.

The genes are TRBV6-5 and TRBJ2-3, with TRBD2 identical over 9 bases. Germline trimming cut 2 bases from V and 1 base from J; bases unmatched to any gene: 4. This CDR3 region has 16 residues. The germline V gene encodes CDR1 MNHEY and CDR2 SVGAGI. The CDR3 loop is CASSYSVAGGTDTQYF. In DNA form, the CDR3 reads TGTGCCAGCAGTTACAGCGTAGCGGGAGGCACAGATACGCAGTATTTT.

This clone was detected only once. V and J are TRBV5-6 and TRBJ2-7; D call uncertain. Trimming took off 4 bases at V and 1 base at J, with 3 bases between the two ends. This CDR3 is 11 amino acids long. Germline V gives CDR1 SGHDT, CDR2 YYEEEE. In nucleotides, the CDR3 is TGTGCCAGCAGCGTTTCCTACGAGCAGTACTTC. Its translation: CASSVSYEQYF.

This chain connects TRBV7-9 to TRBJ1-5; unclear D gene. Germline CDR1 is SEHNR and CDR2 is FQNEAQ (reference sequence). Between the trimmed V and J ends, which lost 1 base and 6 bases, there was a span of 10 bases. This CDR3 is built from 14 residues. The CDR3 sequence is CASSLEGSLQPQHF. The CDR3 DNA reads TGTGCCAGCAGCTTAGAAGGGAGTCTTCAGCCCCAGCATTTT.

This clone has a handful of counts. V and J are TRBV21-1 and TRBJ2-1; the table's D call TRBD2 went unverified against the DNA. TRBV21-1 is noted as a pseudogene. The CDR3 spans 19 residues. The CDR3 DNA reads TGTGCCAGCCCCCTGACTAGCGGAAAATCATGTTTCTCCTACAATGAGCAGTTCTTC. Amino acid sequence: CASPLTSGKSCFSYNEQFF.

The genes are TRBV6-5 and TRBJ2-5; the D gene is possibly TRBD1 (6 bases). Germline V gives CDR1 MNHEY, CDR2 SVGAGI. With 2 bases removed from V and 2 bases from J, the gap between germline ends came to 9 bases. The length of the CDR3 is 14 residues. The CDR3, as DNA: TGTGCCAGCAGTTACGGACAGTTACAAGAGACCCAGTACTTC. Amino acids: CASSYGQLQETQYF.

The rearrangement joins TRBV6-5 to TRBJ2-2, with D hard to call. V lost 3 bases and J 3 bases, leaving 11 bases between the germline ends. Germline V CDR1 and CDR2: MNHEY, SVGAGI. The CDR3 is 15 amino acids. CDR3 in DNA: TGTGCCAGCAGTTATACGGAGTTGGACACCGGGGAGCTGTTTTTT. Translation gives CASSYTELDTGELFF.